This T cell receptor (beta chain) was identified in a study of blood T cell repertoires in COVID-19. Study overall: Sample material is recorded as cDNA or gDNA derived from T cells, B-cell-depleted T cells, or PBMCs.

Donors were grouped by their self-reported clinical history. The germline CDR1 and CDR2 sequences are MGHRA and YSYEKL. The CDR3 is 14 residues long. The V gene end was trimmed by 3 bases and the J gene end by 6 bases; junction bases not matched to a gene: 4. Produced via immunoSEQ multiplex PCR; TCRdb's table is partial and in-frame only. The repertoire holds about 230,000 clones, roughly 86% seen once, with almost 4% in the top ten. V usage is TRBV4-1 and J usage is TRBJ2-2; 7 bases line up with TRBD1. Sequencing was performed on PBMCs or T cells enriched from blood (not recorded which). This receptor was obtained from a woman in her thirties with acute COVID-19. DNA of the CDR3: TGCGCCAGCAGCCAGACGCAGGGGGCCGGGGAGCTGTTTTTT. It is translated as CASSQTQGAGELFF.